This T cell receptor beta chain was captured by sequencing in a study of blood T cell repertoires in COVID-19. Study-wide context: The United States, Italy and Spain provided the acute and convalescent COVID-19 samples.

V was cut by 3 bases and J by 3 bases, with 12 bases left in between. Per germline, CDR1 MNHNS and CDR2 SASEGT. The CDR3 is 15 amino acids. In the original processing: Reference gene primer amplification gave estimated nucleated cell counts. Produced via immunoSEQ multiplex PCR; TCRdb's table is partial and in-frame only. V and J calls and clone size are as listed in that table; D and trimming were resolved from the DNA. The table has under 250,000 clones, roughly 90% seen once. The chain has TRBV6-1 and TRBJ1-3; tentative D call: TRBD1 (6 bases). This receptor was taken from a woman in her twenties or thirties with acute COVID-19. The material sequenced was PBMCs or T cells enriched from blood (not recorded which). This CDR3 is CASSDRDTYGNTIYF. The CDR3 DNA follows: TGTGCCAGCAGTGACCGGGACACCTATGGAAACACCATATATTTT.